Below, one TCR beta chain is given with its context. The antigen is unknown. This entry is derived from a study of CD8 T cells in ankylosing spondylitis. Whole-study findings and limits: Past research had described some motif variants in reactive arthritis synovial fluid and blood. A motif of under 10 highly homologous TCR beta variants was seen as apparently characteristic of ankylosing spondylitis blood. The disease-linked clones had a CD8+ phenotype and low blood frequencies.

This CDR3 has 16 amino acids. V dropped 0 bases and J dropped 7 bases, with 15 bases sitting between them. The germline V gene has CDR1 SGHTA and CDR2 FQGNSA. The authors made TCR beta libraries by quantitative 5'-RACE with molecular barcodes. TCRdb reprocessed the 5' RACE reads via MiXCR and lists one record per CDR3 protein. The sample lists 200,000 or so distinct CDR3 sequences, about a quarter occurring once. The chain recombines TRBV7-2 with TRBJ2-2; no clear D. Sequences were obtained from blood, either unsorted or a sorted T cell fraction (not recorded which). The receptor was isolated from a male donor with ankylosing spondylitis or in good health (not recorded which). CDR3 loop: CASSLADPALGGELFF. As DNA, the CDR3 is TGTGCCAGCAGCTTAGCGGATCCAGCATTGGGCGGGGAGCTGTTTTTT. Filled out from reference TRBV7-2 and TRBJ2-2, the complete variable domain reads GAGVSQSPSNKVTEKGKDVELRCDPISGHTALYWYRQSLGQGLEFLIYFQGNSAPDKSGLPSDRFSAERTGGSVSTLTIQRTQQEDSAVYLCASSLADPALGGELFFGEGSRLTVL.